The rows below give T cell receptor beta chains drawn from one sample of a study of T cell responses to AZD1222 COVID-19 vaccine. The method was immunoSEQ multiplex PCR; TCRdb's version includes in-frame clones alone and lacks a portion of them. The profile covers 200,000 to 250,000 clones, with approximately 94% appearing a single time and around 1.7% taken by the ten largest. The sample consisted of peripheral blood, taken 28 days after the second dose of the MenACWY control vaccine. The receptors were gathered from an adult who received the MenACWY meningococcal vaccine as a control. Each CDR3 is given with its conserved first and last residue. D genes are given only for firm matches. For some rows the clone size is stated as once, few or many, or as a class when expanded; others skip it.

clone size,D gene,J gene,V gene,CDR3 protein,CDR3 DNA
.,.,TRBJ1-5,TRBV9,CASSVVGGEIVSNQPQHF,TGTGCCAGCAGCGTAGTGGGCGGGGAAATTGTGAGCAATCAGCCCCAGCATTTT
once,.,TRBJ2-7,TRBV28,CASSLGYHEQYF,TGTGCCAGCAGTTTAGGGTACCACGAGCAGTACTTC
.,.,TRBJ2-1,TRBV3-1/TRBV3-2,CASSQDRGPAGQFF,TGTGCCAGCAGCCAAGATCGAGGGCCAGCGGGGCAGTTCTTC
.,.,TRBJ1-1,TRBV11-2,CASRVGLNTEAFF,TGTGCCAGCAGAGTAGGGTTGAACACTGAAGCTTTCTTT
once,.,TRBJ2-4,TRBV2,CASSGARSQYF,TGTGCCAGCAGTGGGGCCCGTAGTCAGTACTTC
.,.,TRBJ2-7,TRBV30,CAWSNRVMYEQYF,TGTGCCTGGAGTAACAGGGTGATGTACGAGCAGTACTTC
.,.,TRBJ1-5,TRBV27,CASSSDSNQPQHF,TGTGCCAGCAGTTCAGACAGTAATCAGCCCCAGCATTTT
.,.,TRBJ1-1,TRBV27,CASRRGTTMGPPEAFF,TGTGCCAGCAGGAGGGGGACAACCATGGGTCCCCCTGAAGCTTTCTTT
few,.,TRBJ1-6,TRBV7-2,CASSSRGLRNSPLHF,TGTGCCAGCAGCTCCAGGGGACTTCGGAATTCACCCCTCCACTTT
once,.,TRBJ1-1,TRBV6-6,CASSFQGGTEAFF,TGTGCCAGCAGTTTTCAGGGTGGCACTGAAGCTTTCTTT
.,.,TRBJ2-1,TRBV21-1,CASSKVGGRRGEQFF,TGTGCCAGCAGCAAAGTGGGCGGGAGGAGGGGTGAGCAGTTCTTC
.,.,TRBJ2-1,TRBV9,CASSVGRYSYNEQFF,TGTGCCAGCAGCGTAGGGCGGTACTCCTACAATGAGCAGTTCTTC
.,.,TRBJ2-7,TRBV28,CASSFTSGGGQYF,TGTGCCAGCAGTTTCACCTCCGGGGGTGGGCAGTACTTC
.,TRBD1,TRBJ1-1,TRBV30,CAWGGTGLEAFF,TGTGCCTGGGGTGGGACAGGGCTAGAAGCTTTCTTT
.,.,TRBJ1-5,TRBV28,CASSLFSGLPSNQPQHF,TGTGCCAGCAGTTTATTTTCGGGACTGCCTAGTAATCAGCCCCAGCATTTT
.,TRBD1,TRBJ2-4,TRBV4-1,CASSQVVTGLAKNIQYF,TGCGCCAGCAGCCAAGTCGTGACAGGGTTGGCCAAAAACATTCAGTACTTC
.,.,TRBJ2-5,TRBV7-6,CASSLRGTYQETQYF,TGTGCCAGCAGCTTACGGGGGACCTACCAAGAGACCCAGTACTTC
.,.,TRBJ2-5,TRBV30,CAWSVGGGGETQYF,TGTGCCTGGAGTGTCGGCGGAGGCGGCGAGACCCAGTACTTC
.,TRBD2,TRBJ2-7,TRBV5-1,CASSLKSGRAYEQYF,TGCGCCAGCAGCTTGAAAAGCGGGAGGGCGTACGAGCAGTACTTC
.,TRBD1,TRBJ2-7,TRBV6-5,CASRTRQGVNYEQYF,TGTGCCAGCAGAACCCGACAGGGGGTCAACTACGAGCAGTACTTC
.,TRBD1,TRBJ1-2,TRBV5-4,CASSSGQFSYGYTF,TGTGCCAGCAGCTCGGGACAGTTCTCCTATGGCTACACCTTC
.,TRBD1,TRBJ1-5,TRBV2,CASSETGGSNQPQHF,TGTGCCAGCAGTGAAACAGGGGGTAGCAATCAGCCCCAGCATTTT
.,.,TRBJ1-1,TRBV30,CASWVTEAFF,TGTGCCAGTTGGGTCACTGAAGCTTTCTTT
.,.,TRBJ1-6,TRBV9,CASSSPGWNSPLHF,TGTGCCAGCAGCTCTCCGGGGTGGAATTCACCCCTCCACTTT
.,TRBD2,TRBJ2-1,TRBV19,CASSGRLAGGLYDNEQFF,TGTGCCAGTAGTGGACGACTAGCGGGAGGGCTCTACGACAATGAGCAGTTCTTC
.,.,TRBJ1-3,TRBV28,CASSSTGGGNTIYF,TGTGCCAGCAGTTCGACAGGAGGTGGAAACACCATATATTTT
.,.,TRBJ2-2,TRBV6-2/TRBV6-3,CASSPRADFVLSRTGELFF,TGTGCCAGCAGTCCAAGGGCCGATTTCGTCCTATCACGCACCGGGGAGCTGTTTTTT
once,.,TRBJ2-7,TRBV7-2,CASSHSGYEQYF,TGTGCCAGCAGCCATTCGGGTTACGAGCAGTACTTC
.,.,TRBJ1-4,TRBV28,CASSRGSLFF,TGTGCCAGCAGCCGTGGTTCCCTGTTTTTT
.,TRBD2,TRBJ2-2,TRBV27,CASSFGGFGGELFF,TGTGCCAGCAGTTTCGGGGGGTTCGGCGGGGAGCTGTTTTTT
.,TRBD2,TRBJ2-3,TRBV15,CATARGVGLNAQYF,TGTGCCACCGCCCGGGGGGTTGGGCTCAATGCGCAGTATTTT
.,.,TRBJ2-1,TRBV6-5,CASRLRAQNEQFF,TGTGCCAGCAGACTCCGGGCCCAGAATGAGCAGTTCTTC
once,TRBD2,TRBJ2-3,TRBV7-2,CASSSKRGGWITDTQYF,TGTGCCAGCAGCTCAAAACGGGGGGGTTGGATAACAGATACGCAGTATTTT
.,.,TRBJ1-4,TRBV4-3,CASSLGQGEKLFF,TGCGCCAGCAGCCTAGGGCAGGGAGAAAAACTGTTTTTT
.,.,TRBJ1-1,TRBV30,CAWSVNTEAFF,TGTGCCTGGAGTGTAAACACTGAAGCTTTCTTT
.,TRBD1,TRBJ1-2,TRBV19,CASTTPGGQVYGYTF,TGTGCCAGTACCACTCCAGGGGGGCAGGTCTATGGCTACACCTTC
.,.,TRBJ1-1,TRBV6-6,CASSLGTEAFF,TGTGCCAGCAGTTTGGGCACTGAAGCTTTCTTT